This T cell receptor beta chain was captured by sequencing in a study of T cell responses to AZD1222 COVID-19 vaccine (dated by TCRdb to the early 2020s). Broadly, across the study: AZD1222 recipients whose second dose came at about 4 weeks and those whose second dose came at about 12 weeks were combined into one group, since spike-specific TCR depth and breadth did not differ between the two schedules. A total of approximately 240 trial participants underwent TCR sequencing, of whom approximately 210 received two doses of AZD1222 and about 26 received two doses of the MenACWY control vaccine. Enrollment into the trials was organized by age into subgroups of 18-55, 56-69 and 70-plus years, and those subgroups contained approximately 150, 30 and 60 TCR-sequenced participants, respectively.

Reading the label with the study, this specimen's time point is: baseline before first vaccination. The vaccinee samples were drawn from two UK trials, COV001 and COV002, one of which was a single-blind randomized controlled phase 2/3 trial testing AZD1222 (ChAdOx1 nCoV-19) in healthy adults. For TCRbeta chain sequencing, PBMC samples from trial participants were taken at day 0 and at day 28 after the second dose. CDR1 and CDR2 (MDHEN, SYDVKM) derive from the germline V gene. From its cysteine to its phenylalanine, the CDR3 spans 15 amino acids. Here the CDR3 DNA is all that survives: 45 bases in frame from base 1. Cut back by 3 bases and 1 base, the V and J ends lie 13 bases apart. Study-wide conclusions, independent of this receptor: Reportedly, close to half of the unique spike-specific TCRs recognized epitopes lying outside the regions that are mutated in the B.1.351 and B.1.1.7 variants. The 56-69-year group was small, and its depth increase did not reach significance, likely because of low power. Conclusions about previously exposed vaccinees were limited because only a handful of AZD1222 recipients were SARS-CoV-2 seropositive at baseline. No day 14 peak-response samples were available, so repertoires were characterized only after the peak T cell response. The whole spike protein was spanned by vaccine-associated CD4 TCRs, and dominant responses were seen in regions 160-218 and 743-854. After two AZD1222 doses, spike-specific TCR breadth and depth were significantly higher than at day 0 and than in MenACWY recipients. Most participants were white British and females outnumbered males, and the authors suggested that clonal diversity may have been underestimated.

Comments on this clone: It has no known antigen specificity. No base-level quality is on record; no much larger clone is a single base apart.

The CDR3 regions of human TCRbeta chains were subjected to immunosequencing. Regarding the original processing steps: TCRs in the repertoires were matched against a reference library of SARS-CoV-2-specific TCRs that had been generated with the MIRA antigen-specificity platform. Breadth was defined as the fraction of unique TCRs that were SARS-CoV-2-associated. Depth was defined as the fraction of total T cells that were SARS-CoV-2-associated. Using the MIRA data, each spike-specific TCR was mapped to the spike region that the TCR reacts to and placed in a CD4 or CD8 class. Log10-transformed breadth and depth values were compared by one-way ANOVA with Sidak's multiple comparisons tests. Not all clones reach the TCRdb copy of this immuneACCESS table, which keeps in-frame sequences only. Checked studies attribute under half of the gap to unresolved V genes and leave the rest unexplained. The V and J calls and clone size were taken over from that table, and D and trimming were inferred from the DNA. The sample table shows 150,000 to 200,000 clones, and 80% to 95% are seen once. Roughly 3.9% of the sample belongs to the ten largest clones.

The source material was peripheral blood, sampled on day 0 of AZD1222 vaccination. The sequence derives from an adult in good health. Recombination joined TRBV28 with TRBJ2-7; matching of 6 bases hints at TRBD2 as the D gene. The CDR3 is CASSFLSGLSYEQYF. The nucleotide sequence reads TGTGCCAGCAGTTTCCTGTCGGGACTTTCCTACGAGCAGTACTTC.